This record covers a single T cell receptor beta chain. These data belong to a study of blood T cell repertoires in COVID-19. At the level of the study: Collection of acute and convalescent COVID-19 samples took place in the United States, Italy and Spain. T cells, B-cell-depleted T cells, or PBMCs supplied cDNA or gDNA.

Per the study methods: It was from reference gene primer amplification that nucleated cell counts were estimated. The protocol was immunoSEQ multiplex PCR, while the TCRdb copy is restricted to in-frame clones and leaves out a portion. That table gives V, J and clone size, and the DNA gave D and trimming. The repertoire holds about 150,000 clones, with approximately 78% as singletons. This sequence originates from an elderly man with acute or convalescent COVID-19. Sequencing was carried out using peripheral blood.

The CDR3: CASSSRGEQPQHF. CDR3 sequence (DNA): TGTGCCAGCAGTTCCCGCGGGGAACAGCCCCAGCATTTT. This chain connects TRBV6-6 to TRBJ1-5; D remains ambiguous. The V gene's germline CDR1 is MNHNY and CDR2 SVGAGI (reference sequence). Trimming took off 4 bases at V and 7 bases at J, with 11 bases between the two ends. The CDR3 spans 13 residues.